These 29 T cell receptor beta chains originate from one sample sequenced in a study of T cells in Graves' hyperthyroidism and ophthalmopathy. The CDR3 regions of TCR beta were amplified from RNA transcripts. With the HTBI primer set, the TCR CDR3 went through a first round of RT-PCR. TCRdb analysed the multiplex PCR reads with MiXCR anew, one entry per CDR3 protein. This sample has about 260,000 distinct CDR3 sequences; 22% occur once, and the top ten carry roughly 60%. The specimen was blood. All receptors come from a man aged 25-45 years with Graves' ophthalmopathy.

This clonotype was seen many times. DNA for the CDR3: TGTGCCAGCAGCCTCCGGACAGGAATGAACACTGAAGCTTTCTTT. Translated, it gives CASSLRTGMNTEAFF. V and J are TRBV11-3 and TRBJ1-1, with 7 bases identical to TRBD1. With V trimmed by 5 bases and J by 0 bases, 6 bases remained unmatched. The germline V gene encodes CDR1 SGHNT and CDR2 YENEEA. The CDR3 extends over 15 amino acids.

About this clonotype: One base away lies a much larger clone, so this may be a sequencing read error. V usage is TRBV20-1 and J usage is TRBJ2-1, with D hard to call. The V end was cut by 6 bases, the J end by 0 bases, with 15 bases between. CDR1 and CDR2 (germline): DFQATT, SNEGSKA (reference sequence). This CDR3 comprises 15 residues. CDR3 loop: CSATGPRPSYNEQFF. The CDR3 nucleotides are TGCAGTGCCACCGGGCCCCGGCCCTCCTACAATGAGCAGTTCTTC.

A few counts support this clonotype. Since the CDR3 does not end with the conserved phenylalanine or tryptophan, this likely comes from a read error. The chain recombines TRBV2 with TRBJ2-7; 10 bases line up with TRBD2. V shed 4 bases and J 3 bases; nucleotides not matched to a gene: 9. Germline CDR1 SNHLY, CDR2 FYNNEI. CDR3 length: 16 residues. The CDR3 reads CASSGMGTSDLYEQYL. The DNA of the CDR3 is TGTGCCAGCAGTGGAATGGGGACTAGCGACCTCTACGAGCAGTACTTG.

The chain combines TRBV6-2 or TRBV6-3 with TRBJ1-5; TRBD1 matches at 7 bases. The CDR3 totals 13 residues. After removal of 6 bases from V and 6 bases from J, the junction contained 5 bases not matched to a gene. The germline CDR1 and CDR2 sequences are MNHEY and SVGEGT. CDR3 sequence: CASRTGNGQPQHF. The DNA of the CDR3 is TGTGCCAGCAGGACAGGGAACGGTCAGCCCCAGCATTTT.

The J gene is TRBJ1-5, the V gene TRBV10-3, with 9 nucleotides matching TRBD1. This CDR3 region has 13 residues. CDR1 and CDR2 from the germline V gene are ENHRY and SYGVKD. The J segment lost 10 bases and the V segment lost 5 bases, leaving 6 bases of the junction unmatched. The CDR3 sequence: CAISTGGAGPQHF. The DNA of the CDR3 is TGTGCCATCAGTACAGGGGGCGCCGGACCCCAGCATTTT.

This clonotype came up many times. The chain uses TRBV11-2 and TRBJ2-7; 9 bases are shared with TRBD1. CDR3 length equals 16 residues. V lost 5 bases, J lost 4 bases, and 12 bases stayed unmatched. CDR1 SGHAT and CDR2 FQNNGV come from the germline V gene. CDR3 DNA sequence: TGTGCCAGCAGCACGTGGTCGGGACAGGGAGATTACGAGCAGTACTTC. Translating gives CASSTWSGQGDYEQYF.

CDR3 sequence reads: CASSPRGLAGGAPYEQYF. Here the CDR3 DNA reads TGTGCCAGCAGCCCCCGAGGACTAGCGGGAGGCGCCCCCTACGAGCAGTACTTC. The chain couples TRBV4-2 to TRBJ2-7; 14 bases align to TRBD2. Germline CDR1 and CDR2: LGHNA and YNFKEQ. The CDR3 sequence is 18 residues long. Unmatched junction bases numbered 10, after V lost 4 bases and J lost 2 bases.

This clonotype was observed at least ten times. The chain couples TRBV5-1 to TRBJ2-1, with 11 bases fitting TRBD2. V was clipped by 1 base and J by 4 bases; unmatched bases: 4. Germline V gene sequence: CDR1 SGHRS, CDR2 YFSETQ. This CDR3 has 16 residues. This chain's CDR3 is CASSLSRTSGYNEQFF. For the CDR3, the DNA is TGCGCCAGCAGCTTGTCGCGGACTAGCGGGTACAATGAGCAGTTCTTC. Variable domain in full (rest from reference TRBV5-1 and TRBJ2-1): KAGVTQTPRYLIKTRGQQVTLSCSPISGHRSVSWYQQTPGQGLQFLFEYFSETQRNKGNFPGRFSGRQFSNSRSEMNVSTLELGDSALYLCASSLSRTSGYNEQFFGPGTRLTVL.

Only a few counts were recorded for this clonotype. The chain is built from TRBV11-2 and TRBJ2-7; D not resolved. This CDR3 has 13 amino acids. Trimming pared 4 bases from V and 5 bases from J, leaving 12 bases between. Germline V gene data show CDR1 as SGHAT and CDR2 as FQNNGV. This chain's CDR3 is CASSSRLWDEQYF. As DNA, the CDR3 is TGTGCCAGCAGCTCCCGGTTGTGGGACGAGCAGTACTTC. The variable domain in full, completed from reference TRBV11-2 and TRBJ2-7, reads EAGVAQSPRYKIIEKRQSVAFWCNPISGHATLYWYQQILGQGPKLLIQFQNNGVVDDSQLPKDRFSAERLKGVDSTLKIQPAKLEDSAVYLCASSSRLWDEQYFGPGTRLTVT.

In its sample, this clonotype was seen a few times. CDR3 region: CATLDPRTGARSTEAFF. The DNA of the CDR3 is TGTGCCACCCTCGATCCCCGGACAGGGGCCCGCAGCACTGAAGCTTTCTTT. This chain connects TRBV28 to TRBJ1-1, with TRBD1 matching 9 bases. Germline trimming cut 10 bases from V and 4 bases from J; bases unmatched to any gene: 19. The CDR3 is 17 amino acids. Germline V CDR1 and CDR2: MDHEN, SYDVKM.

This clonotype appeared many times. The chain combines TRBV20-1 with TRBJ2-1, with 11 bases fitting TRBD1. The length of the CDR3 is 14 residues. The V gene end was trimmed by 5 bases and the J gene end by 6 bases; junction bases not matched to a gene: 6. The V gene's germline CDR1 is DFQATT and CDR2 SNEGSKA (reference sequence). The CDR3 nucleotides are TGCAGTGCTCCTGTGGGGACAGGGGGCAATGAGCAGTTCTTC. The encoded protein is CSAPVGTGGNEQFF.

The rearrangement joins TRBV7-8 to TRBJ2-3, with D possibly matching TRBD2 (6 bases). V was pared by 5 bases and J by 4 bases, with 13 bases between. The CDR3 totals 14 residues. CDR1 and CDR2 (germline): SGHVS, FQNEAQ. For the CDR3, the DNA is TGTGCCAGCAGCCCTCGGAGGGGCCCAGATACGCAGTATTTT. Translation gives CASSPRRGPDTQYF.

This clonotype has more than one count but fewer than ten. The chain uses TRBV20-1 and TRBJ2-3, with 14 bases aligning to TRBD2. Germline values: CDR1 DFQATT, CDR2 SNEGSKA (reference sequence). V lost 6 bases and J lost 5; bases outside the gene matches: 10. The CDR3 has 16 amino acids. Here the CDR3 reads CSAKTSGRARGDTQYF. For the CDR3, the DNA is TGCAGTGCGAAGACTAGCGGGAGGGCCCGGGGAGATACGCAGTATTTT.

J is TRBJ2-3 and V is TRBV28; 10 nucleotides match TRBD1. This CDR3 contains 16 residues. Germline V gene sequence: CDR1 MDHEN, CDR2 SYDVKM. V lost 6 bases to trimming and J lost 1 base; unmatched junction nucleotides: 7. CDR3 sequence: CASSPDRGRGTDTQYF. CDR3 coding DNA: TGTGCCAGCAGCCCAGACAGGGGGCGCGGCACAGATACGCAGTATTTT.

With regard to this clonotype: An end of the junction does not agree with germline; a read error may underlie this. V is TRBV28 and J is TRBJ1-2; D call uncertain. Germline loops: CDR1 MDHEN, CDR2 SYDVKM. This CDR3 contains 15 residues. Here the CDR3 DNA reads TGTGCCAGCGGTTTTGCACGGGGAGGCAGCTATGGCTACACCTTC. Translation gives CASGFARGGSYGYTF.

In this sample, this clonotype turned up a few times. The CDR3 DNA reads as TGTGCCAGCAGTGAAGGACAGAACACAGATACGCAGTATTTT. The encoded protein is CASSEGQNTDTQYF. This sequence joins TRBV6-1 and TRBJ2-3; a possible D gene is TRBD1 (5 bases). V shed 1 base and J shed 2 bases, with 7 bases lying between them. From germline, CDR1 is MNHNS and CDR2 SASEGT. The CDR3 is 14 residues long.

A note on this clonotype: Compared with germline, one end of the junction differs, possibly owing to a read error. The rearrangement uses TRBV3-1 and TRBJ2-3; D remains unclear. CDR1 LGHDT and CDR2 YNNKEL come from the germline V gene (reference sequence). The CDR3 extends over 13 amino acids. The CDR3: CASSQARADTQCF. CDR3 DNA sequence: TGTGCCAGCAGCCAAGCGAGAGCAGATACGCAGTGTTTT.

There are a few counts of this clonotype. V is TRBV18 and J is TRBJ2-6; 9 bases match TRBD1. The CDR3 spans 18 residues. Losses at the gene ends were 4 bases for V and 0 bases for J; bases not matched to a gene: 7. CDR1 and CDR2 (germline): KGHSH, LQKENI. The CDR3 nucleotides read TGTGCCAGCTCACGCGCCGGGACAGGGAGCTCTGGGGCCAACGTCCTGACTTTC. Protein: CASSRAGTGSSGANVLTF.

This clonotype occurred many times. The chain joins TRBV30 to TRBJ2-5; no clear D gene. The germline V and J ends were trimmed by 1 base and 5 bases, with 2 bases remaining between them. Germline loops: CDR1 GTSNPN, CDR2 SVGIG (reference sequence). CDR3 length: 10 amino acids. CDR3 in amino acids: CAWSAETQYF. In nucleotides, the CDR3 is TGTGCCTGGAGTGCGGAGACCCAGTACTTC.

In this sample, this clonotype turned up many times. V gene TRBV30 combines with J gene TRBJ2-3; no clear D. The length of the CDR3 is 12 residues. V was shortened by 3 bases and J by 2 bases, with 6 bases between the two germline ends. The germline gives CDR1 GTSNPN, CDR2 SVGIG (reference sequence). The CDR3 sequence is CAWRGNTDTQYF. The CDR3 coding sequence is TGTGCCTGGAGAGGGAACACAGATACGCAGTATTTT.

CDR3 loop: CATGQTATPETQYF. The CDR3 bases are TGTGCAACTGGCCAGACCGCAACCCCAGAGACCCAGTACTTC. The chain carries TRBV28 and TRBJ2-5; D remains unclear. The germline CDR1 and CDR2 sequences are MDHEN and SYDVKM. The CDR3 runs to 14 residues.

This clonotype was detected many times. The CDR3 loop is CASSLEGRDTYNEQFF. As DNA, the CDR3 is TGTGCCAGCAGCTTAGAGGGGCGGGACACCTACAATGAGCAGTTCTTC. The chain links TRBV11-2 to TRBJ2-1, with D tentatively TRBD1 or TRBD2 (6 bases each). V was trimmed by 0 bases and J by 2 bases, leaving 11 bases between them. The length of the CDR3 is 16 residues. CDR1 SGHAT and CDR2 FQNNGV come from the germline V gene.

The V and J genes are TRBV20-1 and TRBJ2-5; TRBD2 matches 8 bases. Germline CDR1 is DFQATT and CDR2 is SNEGSKA (reference sequence). The junction had 10 bases not matched to a gene; V was cut back by 2 bases and J by 5 bases. The CDR3 loop spans 15 amino acids. As DNA, the CDR3 is TGCAGTGCTAGATCTGGCGGGAGGCGGGCGGAGACCCAGTACTTC. It yields the protein CSARSGGRRAETQYF.

This clonotype was counted a few times. The rearrangement links TRBV24-1 to TRBJ2-1; 7 positions agree with TRBD2. Germline V gene sequence: CDR1 KGHDR, CDR2 SFDVKD. Trimming at V came to 10 bases and at J to 6 bases, leaving 8 bases not matched to a gene. The CDR3 has 13 amino acids. This chain's CDR3 is CATEGREFNEQFF. The CDR3 nucleotides read TGTGCCACGGAGGGGCGGGAGTTCAATGAGCAGTTCTTC.

V usage is TRBV4-2 and J usage is TRBJ2-1, with 10 bases identical to TRBD2. There are 16 residues in the CDR3. V trimming: 1 base; J trimming: 6 bases; junction bases outside the gene matches: 6. CDR1 and CDR2 (germline): LGHNA, YNFKEQ. CDR3: CASSQGGTSVLNEQFF. For the CDR3, the DNA is TGTGCCAGCAGCCAAGGAGGGACTAGCGTTCTCAATGAGCAGTTCTTC.

Many counts were recorded for this clonotype. This chain joins TRBV30 and TRBJ1-1; no firm D call. CDR1 and CDR2 (germline): GTSNPN, SVGIG (reference sequence). CDR3 length equals 13 residues. V lost 0 bases and J lost 1, with 6 bases in between. The CDR3 nucleotides read TGTGCCTGGAGTGTACGGCAGAACACTGAAGCTTTCTTT. It is translated as CAWSVRQNTEAFF.

This clonotype was observed once. This may be a read error, as it is one base from a much larger clone. The rearrangement joins TRBV28 to TRBJ2-5, with a possible D match to TRBD2 (5 bases). The CDR3 extends over 14 amino acids. Trimming removed 6 bases from V and 9 bases from J, with 20 bases in between. The germline V gene has CDR1 MDHEN and CDR2 SYDVKM. The CDR3 region is CASSTREGVEAQYF. The CDR3, as DNA: TGTGCCAGCAGCACCCGCGAGGGAGTGGAGGCCCAGTACTTC.

The sample holds a few counts of this clonotype. The V gene is TRBV7-2, the J gene TRBJ2-7; D is unclear. CDR3 length: 15 amino acids. Germline CDR1 and CDR2: SGHTA and FQGNSA. Trimming removed 1 base at V and 0 bases at J, with 10 bases between. The CDR3 here is CASSLDSGSSYEQYF. The CDR3 DNA sequence: TGTGCCAGCAGCTTAGACTCTGGCAGCTCCTACGAGCAGTACTTC.

The chain carries TRBV12-5 and TRBJ2-3; 11 nucleotides line up with TRBD2. Germline V gene data show CDR1 as LGHNT and CDR2 as FRNRAP. After removal of 6 bases from V and 11 bases from J, the junction contained 13 bases not matched to a gene. This CDR3 contains 15 residues. CDR3 bases: TGTGCTAGTGGGCCCGGTCTGGGGACTAGCGGAGAGCAGTATTTT. Protein product: CASGPGLGTSGEQYF.